This T cell receptor beta chain was profiled in a study of T cell repertoires in cytomegalovirus infection. Study-wide background: CMV epitopes used comprised recently identified HLA-C-restricted ones and well-studied HLA-B-restricted ones. Public TCR beta signatures indicated both CMV infection and matching HLA type.

The study's findings and limits: HLA-C-restricted CMV-specific TCR beta clonotypes were dominant in the ex vivo response.

CDR3 length: 14 amino acids. Germline lookup yields CDR1 SGHTA and CDR2 FQGNSA. V was pared by 4 bases and J by 4 bases, with 13 bases between. A few counts support this clonotype. The antigen is unknown. In TCRdb, the reads were re-called with MiXCR into one record per CDR3 protein. The sample holds fewer than 650,000 distinct CDR3 sequences, around 40% seen once. The rearrangement joins TRBV7-2 to TRBJ2-5; D perhaps matches TRBD1 (5 bases). This TCR came from a human donor in good health (CMV status not recorded). Some clones in this sample may be carry-over from other donors' samples. The material was cultured PBMCs, obtained from culture after CMV antigen stimulation. The CDR3 DNA reads TGTGCCAGCAGCTCTGACAGTATGCGAGAGACCCAGTACTTC. Residues: CASSSDSMRETQYF. The variable domain in full, with the rest retrieved from reference TRBV7-2 and TRBJ2-5, is GAGVSQSPSNKVTEKGKDVELRCDPISGHTALYWYRQSLGQGLEFLIYFQGNSAPDKSGLPSDRFSAERTGGSVSTLTIQRTQQEDSAVYLCASSSDSMRETQYFGPGTRLLVL.